The 11 T cell receptor beta chains below come from one sample, sequenced in a study of blood T cell repertoires in COVID-19. Method: immunoSEQ multiplex PCR; TCRdb's copy keeps in-frame clones and lacks some. The sample lists roughly 190,000 clones, around 81% occurring once. Material for sequencing was peripheral blood. Receptor source: a woman between 40 and 50 years old with COVID-19, enrolled during active disease.

This chain connects TRBV9 to TRBJ1-2, with D maybe TRBD1 (6 bases). The CDR3 runs to 16 residues. V was clipped by 3 bases and J by 6 bases, with 21 bases between them. Germline CDR1 SGDLS, CDR2 YYNGEE. CDR3 in DNA: TGTGCCAGCAGCGCACCTCTACAGGGTAGGGTAGATGGCTACACCTTC. Translated: CASSAPLQGRVDGYTF.

The chain combines TRBV30 with TRBJ1-2; the match to TRBD1 covers 10 bases. J was trimmed by 4 bases and V by 3 bases; bases with no gene match: 8. CDR3 size: 15 residues. CDR1 GTSNPN and CDR2 SVGIG come from the germline V gene (reference sequence). The CDR3, as DNA: TGTGCCTGGAGAATGGGACAGGGGATCGTCTATGGCTACACCTTC. Translating gives CAWRMGQGIVYGYTF.

The chain joins TRBV4-2 to TRBJ2-3, with a tentative D call TRBD1 (5 bases). Germline CDR1 is LGHNA and CDR2 is YNFKEQ. The V end was cut by 1 base, the J end by 2 bases, with 7 bases between. The CDR3 is made up of 14 amino acids. The CDR3, as DNA: TGTGCCAGCAGCCAAGTAGGGGACACAGATACGCAGTATTTT. It encodes CASSQVGDTDTQYF.

This clone was found a few times. The V gene is TRBV19, the J gene TRBJ1-4; 7 nucleotides agree with TRBD1. The CDR3 covers 15 residues. V lost 5 bases, J lost 1 base, and 4 bases stayed unmatched. From germline, CDR1 is LNHDA and CDR2 SQIVND (reference sequence). CDR3 amino acids: CASSRQGGTNEKLFF. CDR3 sequence (DNA): TGTGCCAGTAGTCGACAGGGTGGAACTAATGAAAAACTGTTTTTT.

The chain recombines TRBV9 with TRBJ2-3; TRBD1 might be the D (6 bases). This CDR3 region has 15 residues. V was trimmed by 1 base and J by 2 bases, leaving 11 bases between them. Germline CDR1 reads SGDLS; CDR2 reads YYNGEE. CDR3 amino acids: CASSVQTGPTDTQYF. The CDR3 region has the DNA TGTGCCAGCAGCGTACAAACAGGGCCCACAGATACGCAGTATTTT.

V is TRBV12-3 or TRBV12-4 and J is TRBJ1-2, with D maybe TRBD1 (6 bases). The ends were cut back, 5 bases at V and 6 bases at J, with 13 bases in the middle. This CDR3 region has 13 residues. The CDR3 region is CASSPARQDGYTF. The CDR3 region has the DNA TGTGCCAGCAGTCCGGCCCGACAGGATGGCTACACCTTC.

The CDR3: CASSFDSGTPNSPLHF. CDR3 in DNA: TGTGCCAGCAGTTTCGACTCCGGGACACCCAATTCACCCCTCCACTTT. This chain links TRBV6-2 or TRBV6-3 with TRBJ1-6; maybe TRBD1 (6 bases). V gave up 4 bases and J gave up 7 bases, with 17 bases separating them. Germline V lookup: CDR1 MNHEY, CDR2 SVGEGT. The CDR3 contains 16 residues.

This clone was seen only once. The V call is TRBV25-1, the J call TRBJ2-2; D may be TRBD2 (5 bases). V shed 4 bases and J shed 8 bases, with 14 bases lying between them. Germline-derived CDR1 and CDR2 are MGHDK and SYGVNS. This CDR3 has 14 residues. CDR3 sequence reads: CASSAFGSGGELFF. DNA of the CDR3: TGTGCCAGCAGTGCGTTTGGGAGCGGAGGGGAGCTGTTTTTT.

This sequence joins TRBV5-6 and TRBJ2-1; D is perhaps TRBD2 (5 bases). Germline CDR1 is SGHDT and CDR2 is YYEEEE. V gave up 2 bases and J gave up 4 bases, with 7 bases separating them. The CDR3 totals 13 residues. CDR3 nucleotide sequence: TGTGCCAGCAGCTTCGGGGTTTACAATGAGCAGTTCTTC. Protein: CASSFGVYNEQFF.

This clone came up a few times. This rearrangement joins TRBV28 to TRBJ1-6; no clear D. The CDR3 has 12 amino acids. Germline V gene lookup returns CDR1 MDHEN and CDR2 SYDVKM. V gave up 9 bases and J gave up 9 bases, with 12 bases separating them. The CDR3 region is CASQVGLSPLHF. Written as DNA, the CDR3 is TGTGCCAGTCAGGTTGGTCTTTCACCCCTCCACTTT.

J is TRBJ2-2 and V is TRBV7-9; TRBD2 aligns across 12 bases. The CDR3 is 17 residues long. Germline trimming cut 5 bases from V and 3 bases from J; bases unmatched to any gene: 7. Germline CDR1 reads SEHNR; CDR2 reads FQNEAQ (reference sequence). The CDR3 here is CASSEPSGRADTGELFF. The DNA for the CDR3 is TGTGCCAGCAGCGAACCTAGCGGGAGGGCGGACACCGGGGAGCTGTTTTTT.